Below, 25 T cell receptor beta chains from the same sample are listed, as sequenced in a study of blood T cell repertoires in COVID-19. The table came from immunoSEQ multiplex PCR; TCRdb's copy has only in-frame clones and leaves some out. Of around 120,000 clones listed, about four fifths are singletons. The source material was peripheral blood. The receptors originated from a man aged 80 or over with active or convalescent COVID-19.

V is TRBV5-6 and J is TRBJ1-4, with TRBD1 matching over 7 bases. The CDR3 has 13 amino acids. V dropped 4 bases and J dropped 8; count of bases not matched to a gene: 5. Germline CDR1 and CDR2: SGHDT and YYEEEE. As DNA, the CDR3 is TGTGCCAGCAGCGAGGACAGGTTGGAAAAACTGTTTTTT. It codes for CASSEDRLEKLFF.

The chain employs TRBV7-9 and TRBJ2-1; 11 bases are a match to TRBD1. CDR1 is SEHNR, CDR2 FQNEAQ, per germline (reference sequence). V shed 3 bases, J shed 8 bases, and the junction held 6 bases outside the gene matches. The CDR3 covers 15 residues. The CDR3 nucleotides read TGTGCCAGCAGCTTGATGGGGACAGGGGGAGATGAGCAGTTCTTC. Protein: CASSLMGTGGDEQFF.

The chain is built from TRBV3-1 (or the pseudogene TRBV3-2) and TRBJ2-3; D not certain. From germline, CDR1 is LGHDT and CDR2 YNNKEL (reference sequence). Trimming took 4 bases from V and 4 from J, leaving 18 bases between them. This CDR3 is built from 16 residues. This CDR3 reads CASSLAGDTHADTQYF. In DNA, the CDR3 is TGTGCCAGCAGCCTGGCCGGCGACACCCATGCAGATACGCAGTATTTT.

The chain's CDR3 is CASSAGLGTDTQYF. The CDR3 nucleotides are TGTGCCAGCAGCGCGGGGTTGGGCACAGATACGCAGTATTTT. The rearrangement joins TRBV9 to TRBJ2-3; D may be TRBD2 (5 bases). Germline lookup yields CDR1 SGDLS and CDR2 YYNGEE. This CDR3 region has 14 residues. Trimming pared 3 bases from V and 1 base from J, leaving 9 bases between.

The chain joins TRBV6-5 to TRBJ1-6, with 7 bases lining up with TRBD1. The CDR3 sequence is 15 residues long. In germline, CDR1 is MNHEY, CDR2 SVGAGI. Losses at the gene ends were 2 bases for V and 9 bases for J; bases not matched to a gene: 7. In DNA form, the CDR3 reads TGTGCCAGCAGTTACACACAGGGGATGGCTTCACCCCTCCACTTT. Residues: CASSYTQGMASPLHF.

The chain links TRBV29-1 to TRBJ2-1; 8 bases align to TRBD1. The CDR3 consists of 15 residues. Per germline, CDR1 SQVTM and CDR2 ANQGSEA. The trim removed 5 bases at V and 3 bases at J, leaving 9 bases unmatched. CDR3 in DNA: TGCAGCGTTACAGGGGGAGCCGCCCACTACAATGAGCAGTTCTTC. This codes for CSVTGGAAHYNEQFF.

This chain links TRBV5-1 with TRBJ2-2, with 8 nucleotides matching TRBD2. Germline V gene sequence: CDR1 SGHRS, CDR2 YFSETQ. Germline trimming cut 7 bases from V and 1 base from J; bases unmatched to any gene: 9. The CDR3 runs to 16 residues. The CDR3 is CASRSGGGMNTGELFF. The DNA of the CDR3 is TGCGCCAGCCGGTCCGGCGGGGGGATGAACACCGGGGAGCTGTTTTTT.

V gene TRBV5-6 combines with J gene TRBJ1-4; the D gene is possibly TRBD1 (6 bases). From germline, CDR1 is SGHDT and CDR2 YYEEEE. The germline V and J ends were trimmed by 3 bases and 7 bases, with 13 bases remaining between them. This CDR3 is built from 14 residues. The CDR3 region is CASSSQGVVEKLFF. CDR3 in DNA: TGTGCCAGCAGCTCACAGGGCGTCGTTGAAAAACTGTTTTTT.

The chain recombines TRBV27 with TRBJ2-7; 7 nucleotides line up with TRBD1. V dropped 6 bases and J dropped 7; count of bases not matched to a gene: 9. The germline V gene encodes CDR1 MNHEY and CDR2 SMNVEV (reference sequence). The CDR3 contains 13 residues. This CDR3 reads CASRTGMRGEQYF. DNA for the CDR3: TGTGCCAGCAGGACAGGGATGCGTGGGGAGCAGTACTTC.

V is TRBV12-2 and J is TRBJ2-1; the D segment call TRBD2 is taken from the table without a DNA check. TRBV12-2 is deemed a pseudogene. The CDR3 contains 19 residues. CDR3 amino acids: CASRPHPSGTSGGRNEQFF. DNA for the CDR3: TGTGCAAGTCGCCCTCATCCTTCAGGGACTAGCGGGGGTCGGAATGAGCAGTTCTTC.

The rearrangement links TRBV9 to TRBJ1-4; 8 nucleotides align to TRBD1. Germline CDR1 is SGDLS and CDR2 is YYNGEE. V gave up 4 bases and J gave up 2 bases; unmatched junction bases: 7. This CDR3 comprises 16 residues. The CDR3: CASSIRGQGTNEKLFF. The CDR3 bases are TGTGCCAGCAGCATCCGCGGACAGGGTACTAATGAAAAACTGTTTTTT.

The chain has TRBV7-2 and TRBJ2-1; TRBD2 matches 9 bases. CDR3 length: 13 amino acids. The germline CDR1 and CDR2 sequences are SGHTA and FQGNSA. V shed 0 bases and J 10 bases; nucleotides not matched to a gene: 1. This CDR3 reads CASSLALAGEQFF. Written as DNA, the CDR3 is TGTGCCAGCAGCTTAGCGCTAGCGGGGGAGCAGTTCTTC.

The V gene is TRBV19, the J gene TRBJ2-7; 11 positions agree with TRBD1. The CDR3 totals 13 residues. Looked up from germline, CDR1 is LNHDA and CDR2 is SQIVND (reference sequence). V dropped 7 bases and J dropped 2; count of bases not matched to a gene: 1. The CDR3 region is CASTGQGAYEQYF. In DNA, the CDR3 is TGTGCCAGTACGGGACAGGGGGCCTACGAGCAGTACTTC. Supplemented by reference TRBV19 and TRBJ2-7, the full variable domain reads DGGITQSPKYLFRKEGQNVTLSCEQNLNHDAMYWYRQDPGQGLRLIYYSQIVNDFQKGDIAEGYSVSREKKESFPLTVTSAQKNPTAFYLCASTGQGAYEQYFGPGTRLTVT.

The V and J genes are TRBV6-2 or TRBV6-3 and TRBJ1-2, with D unresolved. CDR1 and CDR2 from the germline V gene are MNHEY and SVGEGT. This CDR3 has 13 residues. Trimming stripped 0 bases from V and 4 bases from J, with 6 bases between. The CDR3 region has the DNA TGTGCCAGCAGTTACTCGGTTAGCTATGGCTACACCTTC. Amino acid sequence: CASSYSVSYGYTF.

The genes are TRBV12-5 and TRBJ1-1; perhaps TRBD1 as D (6 bases). The germline V gene encodes CDR1 LGHNT and CDR2 FRNRAP. This CDR3 contains 13 residues. V lost 9 bases and J lost 0, with 11 bases in between. Here the CDR3 DNA reads TGTGCTAGCCGGACAGCTATGAACACTGAAGCTTTCTTT. Amino acid sequence: CASRTAMNTEAFF.

On this clone itself: An end of the junction differs from the germline gene, which may be a read error. The chain has TRBV3-1 (or the pseudogene TRBV3-2) and TRBJ1-1; D is undetermined. The CDR3 loop spans 12 amino acids. Germline V lookup: CDR1 LGHDT, CDR2 YNNKEL (reference sequence). The DNA of the CDR3 is TGTGCCAGCAGCCAAGATAGCTCTACCGGAACATTT. Translation gives CASSQDSSTGTF.

This clone has only one observation. V usage is TRBV7-3 and J usage is TRBJ2-5, with TRBD1 as a possible D gene (6 bases). The CDR3 spans 15 residues. V lost 6 bases, J lost 5 bases, and 19 bases lay in between. Germline CDR1 is SGHTA and CDR2 is FQGTGA. CDR3 in DNA: TGTGCCAGCAGAAAAACCGGACAGAGCACGGAGACCCAGTACTTC. It specifies CASRKTGQSTETQYF.

The chain uses TRBV11-1 and TRBJ1-3; TRBD1 is a possible D gene (5 bases). This CDR3 has 15 residues. Germline V gene sequence: CDR1 SGHAT, CDR2 FQDESV (reference sequence). V was trimmed by 3 bases and J by 2 bases, leaving 11 bases between them. The CDR3 is CASSFYPGTGNTIYF. The CDR3 nucleotides read TGTGCCAGCAGCTTCTATCCAGGGACTGGAAACACCATATATTTT.

The V and J genes are TRBV7-9 and TRBJ2-2; TRBD2 matches at 10 bases. The J segment lost 3 bases and the V segment lost 5 bases, leaving 3 bases of the junction unmatched. Germline V gene sequence: CDR1 SEHNR, CDR2 FQNEAQ (reference sequence). The CDR3 has 15 amino acids. The CDR3 bases are TGTGCCAGCAGCGCTAGCGGGAGATACACCGGGGAGCTGTTTTTT. Translating gives CASSASGRYTGELFF. Based on the CDR3 plus reference TRBV7-9 and TRBJ2-2, the full variable domain is DTGVSQNPRHKITKRGQNVTFRCDPISEHNRLYWYRQTLGQGPEFLTYFQNEAQLEKSRLLSDRFSAERPKGSFSTLEIQRTEQGDSAMYLCASSASGRYTGELFFGEGSRLTVL.

As concerns this clone: The same CDR3 also results from other DNA sequences found in this sample. This sequence joins TRBV6-5 and TRBJ1-2, with 8 bases fitting TRBD1. Germline-derived CDR1 and CDR2 are MNHEY and SVGAGI. V lost 6 bases to trimming and J lost 4 bases; unmatched junction nucleotides: 4. The CDR3 totals 13 residues. CDR3 sequence: CASRPTGVYGYTF. DNA for the CDR3: TGTGCCAGCAGACCGACAGGGGTCTATGGCTACACCTTC.

This clone has more than one count but fewer than ten. V gene TRBV11-2 combines with J gene TRBJ1-2; TRBD1 is a possible D gene (6 bases). The CDR3 totals 14 residues. Germline V gene sequence: CDR1 SGHAT, CDR2 FQNNGV. V gave up 4 bases and J gave up 4 bases, with 13 bases separating them. Here the CDR3 DNA reads TGTGCCAGCAGCTCGTCTCAGGGGCTCTATGGCTACACCTTC. It yields the protein CASSSSQGLYGYTF.

This clone was recorded once. This chain connects TRBV3-1 (or the pseudogene TRBV3-2) to TRBJ2-3; possible D gene TRBD1, 7 bases. Germline V gene sequence: CDR1 LGHDT, CDR2 YNNKEL (reference sequence). Trimming cost V 2 bases and J 3 bases, with 15 bases left between them. There are 16 residues in the CDR3. CDR3: CASSQFSRGATDTQYF. The CDR3 DNA reads as TGTGCCAGCAGCCAATTTAGCAGGGGGGCTACAGATACGCAGTATTTT.

This clone occurred a few times. The rearrangement joins TRBV13 to TRBJ1-2, with D possibly TRBD1 on 6 matching bases. The V end was cut by 5 bases, the J end by 4 bases, with 23 bases between. CDR1 and CDR2 (germline): PRHDT, FYEKMQ (reference sequence). This CDR3 region has 17 residues. The CDR3 DNA reads as TGTGCCAGCAGCCTATTTTCGGTGGACAGCCATAGCTATGGCTACACCTTC. Translating it yields CASSLFSVDSHSYGYTF.

V gene TRBV5-1 combines with J gene TRBJ2-1, with 14 bases aligning to TRBD2. The germline CDR1 and CDR2 sequences are SGHRS and YFSETQ. Losses at the gene ends were 3 bases for V and 5 bases for J; bases not matched to a gene: 1. The CDR3 totals 15 residues. The CDR3 is CASSWTSGGHNEQFF. DNA of the CDR3: TGCGCCAGCAGCTGGACTAGCGGGGGGCACAATGAGCAGTTCTTC.

The chain is built from TRBV9 and TRBJ2-3; the D gene is possibly TRBD1 (6 bases). The germline CDR1 and CDR2 sequences are SGDLS and YYNGEE. The CDR3 is 15 amino acids. V shed 0 bases and J shed 0 bases, with 8 bases lying between them. This CDR3 reads CASSVEGVSTDTQYF. The CDR3 DNA follows: TGTGCCAGCAGCGTAGAGGGGGTTAGCACAGATACGCAGTATTTT.